The T cell receptor (beta chain) under discussion was sequenced for a study of T cell repertoires in ileal Crohn's disease. As for the study in general: About half of patients got postoperative therapy: around ten thiopurines, 18 anti-TNF. General study results and limits: Clonality above 26.8% at surgery always came with endoscopic recurrence. High-frequency clones were more common in sorted CD8 than CD4 cells.

Time point specified: neoterminal ileum biopsy at postoperative endoscopy, about 6 months after surgery. V gave up 4 bases and J gave up 7 bases; unmatched junction bases: 4. This CDR3 spans 14 amino acids. Germline V gene lookup returns CDR1 SGHNT and CDR2 YYREEE (reference sequence). Comments on this clone: Its antigen is undetermined.

Roughly 0.55 micrograms of biopsy DNA per sample underwent TCRB immunosequencing. The table came from immunoSEQ multiplex PCR; TCRdb's copy has only in-frame clones and leaves some out. The sample holds more than 10,000 clones, around 80% seen once. What was sequenced was ileal tissue. This chain links TRBV5-4 with TRBJ1-4; 10 nucleotides align to TRBD1. The clonotype comes from an adult with Crohn's disease. For the CDR3, the DNA is TGTGCCAGCAGCAGGACAGGGGGAGGTGAAAAACTGTTTTTT. This translates into CASSRTGGGEKLFF.